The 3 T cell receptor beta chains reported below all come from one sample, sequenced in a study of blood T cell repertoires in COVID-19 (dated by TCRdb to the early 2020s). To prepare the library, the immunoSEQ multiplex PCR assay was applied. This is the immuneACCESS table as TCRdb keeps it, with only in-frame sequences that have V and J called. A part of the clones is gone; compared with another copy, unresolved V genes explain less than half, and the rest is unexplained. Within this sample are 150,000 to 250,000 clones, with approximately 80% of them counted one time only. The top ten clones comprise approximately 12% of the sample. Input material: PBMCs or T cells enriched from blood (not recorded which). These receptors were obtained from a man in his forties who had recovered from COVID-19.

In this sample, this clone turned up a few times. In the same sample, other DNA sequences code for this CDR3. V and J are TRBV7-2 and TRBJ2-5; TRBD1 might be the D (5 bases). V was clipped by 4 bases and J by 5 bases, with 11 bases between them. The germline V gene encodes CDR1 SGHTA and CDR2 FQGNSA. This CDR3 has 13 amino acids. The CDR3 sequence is CASSSQGWETQYF. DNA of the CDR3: TGTGCCAGCAGCTCCCAGGGATGGGAGACCCAGTACTTC.

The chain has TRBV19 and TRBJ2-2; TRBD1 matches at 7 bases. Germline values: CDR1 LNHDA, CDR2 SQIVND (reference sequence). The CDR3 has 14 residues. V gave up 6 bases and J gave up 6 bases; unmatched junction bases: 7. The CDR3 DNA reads TGTGCCAGTAGCTGGGACAGTTCCTCCGGGGAGCTGTTTTTT. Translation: CASSWDSSSGELFF.

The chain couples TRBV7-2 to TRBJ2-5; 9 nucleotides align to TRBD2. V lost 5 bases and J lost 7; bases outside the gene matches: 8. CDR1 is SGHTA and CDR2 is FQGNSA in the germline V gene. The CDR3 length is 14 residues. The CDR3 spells CASSMALAGRTQYF. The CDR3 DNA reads TGTGCCAGCAGCATGGCCCTAGCGGGGCGGACCCAGTACTTC.